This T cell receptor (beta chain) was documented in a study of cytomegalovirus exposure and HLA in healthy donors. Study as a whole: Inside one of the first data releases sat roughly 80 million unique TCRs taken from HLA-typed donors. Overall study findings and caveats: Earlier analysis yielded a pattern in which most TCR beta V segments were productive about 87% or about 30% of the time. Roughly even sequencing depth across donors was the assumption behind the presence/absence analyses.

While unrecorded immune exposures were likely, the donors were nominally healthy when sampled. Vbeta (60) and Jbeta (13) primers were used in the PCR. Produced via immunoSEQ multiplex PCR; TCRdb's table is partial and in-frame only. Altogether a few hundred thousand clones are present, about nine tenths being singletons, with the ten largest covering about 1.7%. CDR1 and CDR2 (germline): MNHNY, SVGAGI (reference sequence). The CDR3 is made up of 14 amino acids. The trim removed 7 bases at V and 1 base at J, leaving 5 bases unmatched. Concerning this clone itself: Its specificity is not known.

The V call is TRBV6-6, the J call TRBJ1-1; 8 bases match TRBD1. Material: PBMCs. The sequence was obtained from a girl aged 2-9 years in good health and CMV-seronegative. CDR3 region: CASTLTGANTEAFF. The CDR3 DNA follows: TGTGCCAGCACCTTGACAGGGGCGAACACTGAAGCTTTCTTT.